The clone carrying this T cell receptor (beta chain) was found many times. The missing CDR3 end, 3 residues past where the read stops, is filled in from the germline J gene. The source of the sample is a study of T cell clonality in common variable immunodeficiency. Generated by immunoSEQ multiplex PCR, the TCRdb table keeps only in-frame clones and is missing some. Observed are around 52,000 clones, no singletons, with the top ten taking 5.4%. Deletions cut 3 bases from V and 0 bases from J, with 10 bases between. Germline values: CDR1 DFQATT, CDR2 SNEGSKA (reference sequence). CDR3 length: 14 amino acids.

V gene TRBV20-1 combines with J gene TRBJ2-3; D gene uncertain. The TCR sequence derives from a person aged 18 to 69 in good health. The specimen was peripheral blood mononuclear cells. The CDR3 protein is CSASKLSSTDTQYF. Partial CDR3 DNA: TGCAGTGCTAGTAAGCTATCTAGCACAGATACG.